This T cell receptor beta chain was sequenced during a study of regulatory T cells in long-lasting Graves disease (dated by TCRdb to the early 2020s). The study in broad terms: Antithyroid drugs had been taken for less than 3 months by newly diagnosed Graves' disease patients. Persistent Graves' disease patients were compared with newly diagnosed Graves' disease patients by peripheral blood TCR sequencing and RNA sequencing. A total of 33 samples were covered by TCR sequencing, comprising approximately 13 persistent and 20 or so newly diagnosed Graves' disease patients. The study took place in China and was registered as a clinical trial. Study-wide findings and limitations: Only peripheral blood was studied, because thyroid tissue, the primary lesion, was inaccessible. Persistent patients shared more public clonotypes among themselves (around 2,500) than newly diagnosed patients did (about 900). Sequencing and analysis were restricted to the TCR beta chain. The authors noted that the small sample size was a limitation that may lower accuracy. Lower TCR Shannon entropy and fewer highly expanded clones were observed in persistent Graves' disease patients than in newly diagnosed patients, which suggested clonal expansion.

Taken with the paper, the label for time point translates to: newly diagnosed GD, antithyroid drugs for less than 3 months. For both TCR sequencing and RNA sequencing, RNA was extracted from PBMCs in TRIzol. The diagnosis of Graves' disease followed American Thyroid Association guidelines. Patients were recruited from an endocrinology department in Xi'an, China. From each patient, 8 to 10 milliliters of peripheral blood was collected into an EDTA anticoagulant tube. Ficoll Paque Plus density gradient separation was used to isolate PBMCs, and no further T cell sorting was done. An Agilent 2100 Bioanalyzer and agarose gel were used to check RNA quality, while a NanoDrop 2000 measured RNA concentration. The table lists this clonotype with many counts. The target of this receptor is not known. No per-base quality is available; no much larger clone lies one base away. The receptor library was made with multiplex PCR. Sequencing used an Illumina HiSeq 4000. TCR beta libraries were built with iRepertoire HTBI primers and Arm-PCR amplification of CDR3 regions. Before sequencing, the PCR products went through gel purification. The authors' analysis ran thus. Across samples, 60 to 70 TRBV and roughly 13 TRBJ segments were identified and used for gene usage analysis of CDR3 amino acid clonotypes. COPE and FqMerger were used to merge the filtered high-quality paired reads into contigs. BLAST was used to align contigs to IMGT TRBV, TRBD and TRBJ reference genes, with CDR3 defined following IMGT. Highly expanded clones were defined as clonotypes with a frequency above 0.1%. Shannon entropy was used to measure repertoire diversity, and the Gini coefficient was used to measure V-J evenness. A clonotype found in more than one individual was treated as public. In TCRdb, the public reads were trimmed at Q25 with fastp and aligned with MiXCR, with productive beta chains retained. Entries are consolidated by CDR3 protein sequence, retaining the most common genes and DNA. TCRdb assigned the V and J calls; the authors' analysis was not used. A total of more than 450,000 distinct CDR3 sequences appear in this sample, more than 10% of them only once. Roughly 8.2% of the sample rests with the top ten.

These records were also assigned to another study, of T cells in Graves' hyperthyroidism and ophthalmopathy. As described in the second report: A patient counted as having stable Graves' hyperthyroidism if no progression to ophthalmopathy occurred over 18 months of follow-up. Hyperthyroidism patients were aged 18 to 65 years and newly diagnosed, with disease duration of less than 2 months. Patients with uncontrolled infections, other autoimmune diseases, pregnancy or lactation were excluded. Diagnoses were based on clinical symptoms, serum thyroxine and TRAb, thyroid ultrasound and orbital computed tomography. A first-round RT-PCR of the TCR CDR3 used the HTBI primer set with the Qiagen OneStep RT-PCR kit. Most expanded thyroid clonotypes (frequency above 0.001) were also found in blood, which suggests that blood repertoires may mirror thyroid immune responses. A 13 V-J signature model separated ophthalmopathy from stable hyperthyroidism, with approximately 87% sensitivity and 81.08% specificity in cross-validation and 80%/75% in testing. In validation, the model predicted progression to ophthalmopathy with around 71% sensitivity and 72% to 85% specificity, a median of about 6.7 months before onset. A discovery cohort of about 95 patients, roughly 43 with Graves' ophthalmopathy and fewer than 65 with stable Graves' hyperthyroidism, was used to find distinguishing TCR V-J signatures. Prospective prediction of ophthalmopathy was tested in an independent validation cohort consisting of 18 to 20 hyperthyroidism patients and some 16 patients who later progressed to ophthalmopathy. The roughly 94 discovery patients were randomly split 7:3 into training and test sets. The study also compared thyroid tissue and blood T-cell repertoires from roughly 6 Graves' hyperthyroidism patients. Once sampling was done, hyperthyroidism patients were given methimazole at a starting dose of 30 mg daily, whereas ophthalmopathy patients were given high-dose intravenous methylprednisolone. A second multiplex PCR round built the libraries, followed by size selection and purification. Paired-end sequencing of the libraries was performed with 100 bp reads on an Illumina HiSeq2000. SOAPnuke was used to process the raw data, with reads discarded if the reads contained adapters or uncalled bases, had a mean Phred below 15, or lacked an exact constant-primer or identifier match. COPE v1.2.5 was used to merge the high-quality paired reads, and each unique nucleotide sequence was defined as a clonotype. Clonotypes were aligned to IMGT TRBV, TRBD and TRBJ reference segments using MiTCR v1.1. Only V-J combinations with frequency above 0.0001, covering roughly 99% of repertoires, were analysed. A TCS score was defined as the ratio between F50 (clonal expansion) and ExV (chaos), using BLOSUM62-based TCRdist between CDR3 peptides within each V-J. Welch's t-statistics and random forest reduced just over 500 V-J features to roughly 13, which were used in a naive Bayes classifier (R e1071). No statistical method was used to set the sample size in advance, and investigators knew the group allocation. According to the paper, TCR Vbeta CDR3 sequencing was carried out on over 130 peripheral blood samples, which came from about 45 ophthalmopathy, 70 to 80 hyperthyroidism and about 17 progressor patients.

The starting material was peripheral blood mononuclear cells (PBMCs), obtained at new diagnosis, from a patient treated with antithyroid drugs. This clonotype was sampled from a woman in her thirties with Graves disease. Donor details come from another sample of the same person, matched by shared clones.

The CDR3 region has the sequence CSASLGTPTEAFF. The base sequence is TGCAGTGCTAGCCTCGGGACACCCACTGAAGCTTTCTTT. The chain is encoded by TRBV20-1 joined to TRBJ1-1, with TRBD1 perhaps the D gene, on 6 matching bases. V is cut by 3 bases and J by 4 bases, and the space between the germline ends is 12 bases. Sequences DFQATT (CDR1) and SNEGSKA (CDR2) are obtained from the germline V gene (reference sequence). The CDR3 measures 13 amino acids from cysteine to phenylalanine. Just the 39-base CDR3 DNA is kept, in frame starting at base 1.